These 8 T cell receptor beta chains were all obtained from the same sample, sequenced in a study of T cells in Graves' hyperthyroidism and ophthalmopathy. Amplification of TCR beta CDR3 regions used RNA as the template. HTBI primers drove first-round RT-PCR of the TCR CDR3. TCRdb re-derived calls from the multiplex PCR reads in MiXCR, one entry per CDR3 protein. The profile shows around 600,000 distinct CDR3 sequences, more than 13% of them singletons. The source material was blood. Receptors were obtained from a woman younger than 35 with Graves' ophthalmopathy.

This clonotype has a handful of counts. The chain recombines TRBV6-1 with TRBJ2-1, with 9 bases aligning to TRBD1. V was pared by 6 bases and J by 4 bases, with 7 bases of the junction left unmatched. Looked up from germline, CDR1 is MNHNS and CDR2 is SASEGT. This CDR3 is 15 amino acids long. CDR3 protein: CASRGQGKGYNEQFF. In DNA, the CDR3 is TGTGCCAGCAGGGGACAGGGCAAGGGTTACAATGAGCAGTTCTTC.

This clonotype came up many times. J is TRBJ2-7 and V is TRBV7-2; TRBD1 matches at 7 bases. CDR1 SGHTA and CDR2 FQGNSA come from the germline V gene. This CDR3 comprises 15 residues. The junction had 7 bases not matched to a gene; V was cut back by 5 bases and J by 0 bases. CDR3 nucleotides: TGTGCCAGCAGCGCGGTGACAGGGCTCTCCTACGAGCAGTACTTC. It codes for CASSAVTGLSYEQYF.

This clonotype came up a few times. A read error may be the cause here, since a much bigger clone is one base away. This chain connects TRBV30 to TRBJ1-5, with TRBD1 as a possible D gene (5 bases). CDR1 is GTSNPN, CDR2 SVGIG, per germline (reference sequence). The ends were cut back, 8 bases at V and 4 bases at J, with 12 bases in the middle. This CDR3 comprises 12 residues. CDR3 residues: CAARQLNQPQHF. CDR3 nucleotides: TGTGCCGCGAGACAGCTTAATCAGCCCCAGCATTTT.

This clonotype has ten or more counts. J is TRBJ2-1 and V is TRBV6-1; 9 positions agree with TRBD1. CDR1 and CDR2 from the germline V gene are MNHNS and SASEGT. Trimming removed 5 bases from V and 4 bases from J; junction bases left unmatched: 6. CDR3 length equals 15 residues. The CDR3 nucleotides are TGTGCCAGCAGTCGACCGGGACAGGGATACAATGAGCAGTTCTTC. It is translated as CASSRPGQGYNEQFF.

The chain employs TRBV7-8 and TRBJ1-5; D may be TRBD1 (5 bases). The ends were cut back, 1 base at V and 5 bases at J, with 12 bases in the middle. The CDR3 consists of 15 residues. Germline V CDR1 and CDR2: SGHVS, FQNEAQ. The CDR3, as DNA: TGTGCCAGCAGCTTAGACATGAGGGGAGATCAGCCCCAGCATTTT. It codes for CASSLDMRGDQPQHF.

This clonotype was counted at least ten times. This chain joins TRBV12-3 or TRBV12-4 and TRBJ2-5; 8 nucleotides match TRBD2. J was trimmed by 3 bases and V by 5 bases; bases with no gene match: 8. CDR3 length equals 15 residues. The CDR3 DNA reads as TGTGCCAGCAGTCCCTCCAGCGGGAGCAAAGAGACCCAGTACTTC. Amino acids: CASSPSSGSKETQYF.

This clonotype was seen repeatedly, ten times or more. This chain connects TRBV11-2 to TRBJ2-7; possibly TRBD2 for D (6 bases). Trimming left V 1 base short and J 3 bases short, with 13 bases between. The CDR3 length is 15 residues. Germline V lookup: CDR1 SGHAT, CDR2 FQNNGV. The CDR3 region is CASSLGRGYLYEQYF. Here the CDR3 DNA reads TGTGCCAGCAGCTTAGGGAGGGGCTACCTCTACGAGCAGTACTTC.

This clonotype has at least ten counts. The chain carries TRBV12-3 or TRBV12-4 and TRBJ2-5; TRBD2 matches 8 bases. V was clipped by 3 bases and J by 3 bases; unmatched bases: 3. The CDR3 has 14 amino acids. Here the CDR3 reads CASSFGGDEETQYF. CDR3 bases: TGTGCCAGCAGTTTCGGGGGGGATGAAGAGACCCAGTACTTC.